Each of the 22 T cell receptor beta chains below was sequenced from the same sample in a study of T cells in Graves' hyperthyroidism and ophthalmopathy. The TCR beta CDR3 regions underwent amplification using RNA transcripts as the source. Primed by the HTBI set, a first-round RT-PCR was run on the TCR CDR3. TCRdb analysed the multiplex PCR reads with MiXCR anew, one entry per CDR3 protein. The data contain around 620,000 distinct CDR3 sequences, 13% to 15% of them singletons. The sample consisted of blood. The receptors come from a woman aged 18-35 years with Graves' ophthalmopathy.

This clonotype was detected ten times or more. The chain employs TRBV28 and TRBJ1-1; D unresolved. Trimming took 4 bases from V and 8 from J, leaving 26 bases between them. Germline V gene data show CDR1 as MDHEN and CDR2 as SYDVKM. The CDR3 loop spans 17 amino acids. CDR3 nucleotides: TGTGCCAGCAGTTCCTTAGGGAGTAGGCCTCCGTCACGGGAAGCTTTCTTT. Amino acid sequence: CASSSLGSRPPSREAFF.

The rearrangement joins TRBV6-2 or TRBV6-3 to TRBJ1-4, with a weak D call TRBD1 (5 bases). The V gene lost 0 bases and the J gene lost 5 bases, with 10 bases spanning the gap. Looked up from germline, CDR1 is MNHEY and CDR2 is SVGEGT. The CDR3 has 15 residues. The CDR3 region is CASSYSGRANEKLFF. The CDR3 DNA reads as TGTGCCAGCAGTTACTCGGGCAGGGCGAATGAAAAACTGTTTTTT.

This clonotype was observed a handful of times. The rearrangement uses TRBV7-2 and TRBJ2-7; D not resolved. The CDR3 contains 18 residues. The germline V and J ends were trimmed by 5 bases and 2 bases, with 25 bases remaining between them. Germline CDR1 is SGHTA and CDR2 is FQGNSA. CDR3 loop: CASSPSHLGSFPTYEQYF. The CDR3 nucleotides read TGTGCCAGCAGCCCCAGCCATCTAGGGTCGTTCCCAACCTACGAGCAGTACTTC.

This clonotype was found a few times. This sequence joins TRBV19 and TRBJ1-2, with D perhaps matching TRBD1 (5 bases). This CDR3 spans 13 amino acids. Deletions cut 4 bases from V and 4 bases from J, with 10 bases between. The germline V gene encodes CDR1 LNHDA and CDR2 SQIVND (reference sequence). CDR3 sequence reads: CASSTGQAYGYTF. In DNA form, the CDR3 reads TGTGCCAGTAGTACAGGGCAAGCCTATGGCTACACCTTC.

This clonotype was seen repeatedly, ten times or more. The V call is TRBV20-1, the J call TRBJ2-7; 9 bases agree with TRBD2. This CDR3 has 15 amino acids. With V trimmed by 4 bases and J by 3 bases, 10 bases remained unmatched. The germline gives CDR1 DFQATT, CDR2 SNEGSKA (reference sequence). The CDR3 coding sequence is TGCAGTGCTAATGGGGGGGGGACTAGCTTCTACGAGCAGTACTTC. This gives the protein CSANGGGTSFYEQYF.

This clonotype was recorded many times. The CDR3 region is CASSSIGGTMNTEAFF. Here the CDR3 DNA reads TGTGCCAGCAGCTCAATTGGGGGGACCATGAACACTGAAGCTTTCTTT. The chain links TRBV7-2 to TRBJ1-1; D is perhaps TRBD1 (5 bases). This CDR3 spans 16 amino acids. V was pared by 4 bases and J by 0 bases, with 15 bases between. Germline V gene sequence: CDR1 SGHTA, CDR2 FQGNSA. The full variable domain, completed using reference TRBV7-2 and TRBJ1-1, is GAGVSQSPSNKVTEKGKDVELRCDPISGHTALYWYRQSLGQGLEFLIYFQGNSAPDKSGLPSDRFSAERTGGSVSTLTIQRTQQEDSAVYLCASSSIGGTMNTEAFFGQGTRLTVV.

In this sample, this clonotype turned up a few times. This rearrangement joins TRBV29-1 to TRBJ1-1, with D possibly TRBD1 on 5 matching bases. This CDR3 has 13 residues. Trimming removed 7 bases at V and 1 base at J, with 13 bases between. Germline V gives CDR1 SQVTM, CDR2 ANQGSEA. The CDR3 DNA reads TGCAGCGCCCGGGGGGAGGGGAACACTGAAGCTTTCTTT. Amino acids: CSARGEGNTEAFF.

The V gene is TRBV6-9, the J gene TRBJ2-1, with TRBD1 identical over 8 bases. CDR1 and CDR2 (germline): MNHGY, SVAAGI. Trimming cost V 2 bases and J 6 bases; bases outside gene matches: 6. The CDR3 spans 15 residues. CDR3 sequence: CASSYRAGGGNEQFF. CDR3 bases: TGTGCCAGCAGTTATAGGGCAGGGGGCGGCAATGAGCAGTTCTTC.

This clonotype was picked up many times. This CDR3 is CASSLIRYRKETQYF. In nucleotides, the CDR3 is TGTGCCAGCAGTTTGATAAGGTACAGAAAAGAGACCCAGTACTTC. The chain carries TRBV28 and TRBJ2-5; D not resolved. Germline V lookup: CDR1 MDHEN, CDR2 SYDVKM. V lost 3 bases, J lost 3 bases, and 14 bases lay in between. This CDR3 has 15 residues.

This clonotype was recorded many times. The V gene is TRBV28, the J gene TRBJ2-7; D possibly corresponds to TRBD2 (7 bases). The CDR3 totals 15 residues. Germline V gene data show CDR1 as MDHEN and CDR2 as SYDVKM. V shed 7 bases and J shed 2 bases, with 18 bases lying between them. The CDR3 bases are TGTGCCAGCACCCTGGGGGGGACAAATCCCTACGAGCAGTACTTC. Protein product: CASTLGGTNPYEQYF.

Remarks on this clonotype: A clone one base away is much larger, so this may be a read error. The chain's CDR3 is CASSPPGRENTEALF. CDR3 in DNA: TGTGCCAGCTCACCGCCGGGGAGAGAGAACACTGAAGCTCTCTTT. This chain joins TRBV18 and TRBJ1-1; D uncertain. Germline CDR1 is KGHSH and CDR2 is LQKENI. The length of the CDR3 is 15 residues.

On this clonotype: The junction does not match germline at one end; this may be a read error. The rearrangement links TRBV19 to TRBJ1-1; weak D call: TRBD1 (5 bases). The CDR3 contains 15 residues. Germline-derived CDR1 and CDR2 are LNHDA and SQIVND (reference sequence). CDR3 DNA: TGTACCAGTATAAGGGGCAGGGACGAGGACACTGAAGCTTTCTTT. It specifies CTSIRGRDEDTEAFF.

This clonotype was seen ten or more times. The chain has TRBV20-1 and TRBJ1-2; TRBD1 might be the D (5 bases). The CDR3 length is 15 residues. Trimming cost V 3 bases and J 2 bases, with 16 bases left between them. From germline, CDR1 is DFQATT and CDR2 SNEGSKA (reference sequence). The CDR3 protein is CSASGRFQGNYGYTF. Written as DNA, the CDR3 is TGCAGTGCTAGCGGTCGTTTTCAGGGAAACTATGGCTACACCTTC.

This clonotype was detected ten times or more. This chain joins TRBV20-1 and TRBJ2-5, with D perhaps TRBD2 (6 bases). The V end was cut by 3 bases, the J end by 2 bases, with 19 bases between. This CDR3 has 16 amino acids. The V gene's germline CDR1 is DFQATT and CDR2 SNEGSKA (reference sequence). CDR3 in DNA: TGCAGTGCTAGGCCCCATGAGCGGGCGATTCAAGAGACCCAGTACTTC. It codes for CSARPHERAIQETQYF.

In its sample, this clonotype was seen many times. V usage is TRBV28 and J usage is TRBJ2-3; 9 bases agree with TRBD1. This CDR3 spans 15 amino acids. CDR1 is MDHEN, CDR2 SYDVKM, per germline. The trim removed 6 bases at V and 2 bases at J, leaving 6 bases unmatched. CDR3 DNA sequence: TGTGCCAGCAGCCCCGGGACAGGGTACACAGATACGCAGTATTTT. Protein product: CASSPGTGYTDTQYF.

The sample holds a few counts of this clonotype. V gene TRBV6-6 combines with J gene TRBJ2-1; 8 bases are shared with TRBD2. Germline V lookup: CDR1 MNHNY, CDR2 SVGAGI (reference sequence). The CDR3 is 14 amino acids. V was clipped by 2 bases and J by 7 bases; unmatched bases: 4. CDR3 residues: CASSYGAGGNEQFF. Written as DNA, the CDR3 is TGTGCCAGCAGTTACGGGGCGGGAGGTAATGAGCAGTTCTTC.

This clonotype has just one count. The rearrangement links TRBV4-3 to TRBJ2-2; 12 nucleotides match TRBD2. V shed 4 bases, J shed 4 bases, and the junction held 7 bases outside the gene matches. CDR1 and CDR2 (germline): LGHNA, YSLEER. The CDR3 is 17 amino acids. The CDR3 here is CASSLGLAGMSTGELFF. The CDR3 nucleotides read TGCGCCAGCAGCCTCGGACTAGCGGGAATGAGCACCGGGGAGCTGTTTTTT.

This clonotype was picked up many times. The CDR3 bases are TGCAGTGCTAGAGACTCCGCTGGCGGGATCTACGAGCAGTACTTC. As protein: CSARDSAGGIYEQYF. The chain combines TRBV20-1 with TRBJ2-7; TRBD2 is a possible D gene (6 bases). The CDR3 has 15 residues. Trimming left V 0 bases short and J 3 bases short, with 15 bases between. The V gene's germline CDR1 is DFQATT and CDR2 SNEGSKA (reference sequence).

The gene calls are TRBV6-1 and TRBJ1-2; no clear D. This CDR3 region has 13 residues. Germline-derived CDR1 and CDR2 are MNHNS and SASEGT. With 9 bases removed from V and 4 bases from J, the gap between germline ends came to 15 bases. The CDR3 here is CASAEGAIYGYTF. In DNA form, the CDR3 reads TGTGCCAGTGCGGAGGGAGCGATCTATGGCTACACCTTC.

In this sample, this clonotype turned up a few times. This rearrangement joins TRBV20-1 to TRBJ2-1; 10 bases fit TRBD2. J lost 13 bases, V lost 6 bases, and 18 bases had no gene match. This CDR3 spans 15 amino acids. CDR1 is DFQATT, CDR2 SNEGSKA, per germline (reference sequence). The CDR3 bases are TGCAGTGCCCTACACCCGGGACTAGCGATGGGGGGCCAGTTCTTC. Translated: CSALHPGLAMGGQFF.

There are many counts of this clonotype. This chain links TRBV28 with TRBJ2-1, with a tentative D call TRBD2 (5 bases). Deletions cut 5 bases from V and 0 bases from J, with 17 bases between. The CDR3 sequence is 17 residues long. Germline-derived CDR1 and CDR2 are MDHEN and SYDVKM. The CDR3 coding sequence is TGTGCCAGCAGTCCCCCCCCAACGAGGGTCTCCTACAATGAGCAGTTCTTC. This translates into CASSPPPTRVSYNEQFF.

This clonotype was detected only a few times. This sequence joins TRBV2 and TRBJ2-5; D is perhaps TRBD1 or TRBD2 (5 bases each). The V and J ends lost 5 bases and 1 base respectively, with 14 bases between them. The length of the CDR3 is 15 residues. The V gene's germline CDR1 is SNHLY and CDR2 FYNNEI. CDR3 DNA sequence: TGTGCCAGCAGTAAAAGCCCGGGACCCCAAGAGACCCAGTACTTC. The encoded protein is CASSKSPGPQETQYF.